This record looks at one TCR beta chain sequence and its context. Its antigen is as yet unknown. Germline V gives CDR1 SGHRS, CDR2 YFSETQ. CDR3 length: 13 amino acids. TCRdb re-called the 5' RACE reads, yielding one record per CDR3 amino acid sequence without DNA. In all, the sample yields around 280,000 distinct CDR3 sequences. The entry originates in a study of T cells expressing NK-cell markers. Study background: Sorted CD3+CD56-NKG2C+, CD3+CD56+NKG2C- and CD3+CD56+NKG2C+ T cells were the source of the TCR beta repertoires.

Study results and limitations: The CD3+CD56-NKG2C+ fraction of a few donors was likewise dominated by these clonotypes.

The specimen was blood T cells: a sorted CD56 or NKG2C T cell subset, CD4+ or CD8+ T cells, or bulk PBMC T cells (not recorded which). The receptor was isolated from a man aged 18-30 years in good health. This chain uses TRBV5-1 with TRBJ1-1. CDR3 residues: CASSSDLGTEAFF.